This section outlines one T cell receptor (beta chain) sequence together with its context. Its antigen is not identified. Here immunoSEQ multiplex PCR was the method, and the copy in TCRdb shows in-frame clones only, minus some. The table has about 63,000 clones, around 74% seen once; the top ten hold over 3.5%. Template: tumor biopsy or peripheral blood genomic DNA, roughly 550-6,500 ng per sample. The sample originates from a study of T cells in tumors after PD-1 blockade. Study in general: Excluded were patients with checkpoint blockade, immunosuppressants, or radiotherapy or other anti-cancer therapy within 4 weeks. Daily vismodegib 150 mg continued in a subset of anti-PD-1-treated patients. Study observations and caveats: About 41% of tumor TCR clonotypes were also found in blood.

This CDR3 has 13 amino acids. The V end was cut by 3 bases, the J end by 5 bases, with 7 bases between. Germline CDR1 KGHDR, CDR2 SFDVKD. The sequence was collected from a human donor with basal cell carcinoma. The source material was PBMCs, sampled after anti-PD-1 treatment. The rearrangement joins TRBV24-1 to TRBJ2-1, with D tentatively TRBD2 (5 bases). CDR3 sequence: CATSDHGNNEQFF. For the CDR3, the DNA is TGTGCCACCAGTGATCACGGGAACAATGAGCAGTTCTTC.